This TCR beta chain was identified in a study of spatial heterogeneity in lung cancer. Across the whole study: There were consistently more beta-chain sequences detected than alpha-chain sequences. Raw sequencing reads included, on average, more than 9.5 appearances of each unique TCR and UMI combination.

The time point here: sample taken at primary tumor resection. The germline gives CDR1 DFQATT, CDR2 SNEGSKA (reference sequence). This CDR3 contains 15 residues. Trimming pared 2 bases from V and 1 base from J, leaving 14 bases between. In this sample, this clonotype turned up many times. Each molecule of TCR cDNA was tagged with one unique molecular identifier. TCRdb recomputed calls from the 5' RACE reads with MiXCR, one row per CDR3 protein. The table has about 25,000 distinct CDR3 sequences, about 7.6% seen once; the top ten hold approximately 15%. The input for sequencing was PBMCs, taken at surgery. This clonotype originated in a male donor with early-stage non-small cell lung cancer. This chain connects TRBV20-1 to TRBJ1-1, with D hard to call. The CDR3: CSARNPGFTNTEAFF. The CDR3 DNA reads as TGCAGTGCTAGAAATCCCGGATTTACGAACACTGAAGCTTTCTTT.